This passage covers 9 T cell receptor beta chains from one sample sequenced in a study of blood T cells in healthy people across ages. Through a sample-barcoded 5' primer and a J-beta primer mix, a second PCR was run for roughly 6 to 12 cycles. TCRdb passed the 5' RACE reads through MiXCR, listing each CDR3 protein once. The sample gives roughly 1.4 million distinct CDR3 sequences, approximately 59% of which show up once; under 8.5% is in the top ten. Sequencing used blood. Receptors were obtained from a man aged 18 to 30 in good health.

This clonotype was recorded a few times. The DNA of the CDR3 is TGCAGTGCTAGAGGGGTCCGGGGGGACTACAATGAGCAGTTCTTC. Protein: CSARGVRGDYNEQFF. The V gene is TRBV20-1, the J gene TRBJ2-1, with 7 bases identical to TRBD2. This CDR3 is built from 15 residues. The V segment lost 1 base and the J segment 3 bases; nucleotides outside the gene matches: 6. The germline V gene encodes CDR1 DFQATT and CDR2 SNEGSKA (reference sequence).

Only a few counts were recorded for this clonotype. V and J are TRBV29-1 and TRBJ2-7, with no clear D. V lost 4 bases and J lost 2, with 9 bases in between. Germline-derived CDR1 and CDR2 are SQVTM and ANQGSEA. This CDR3 has 12 residues. The DNA of the CDR3 is TGCAGCGTTGCGTCCAGGACCTACGAGCAGTACTTC. It yields the protein CSVASRTYEQYF.

This clonotype has more than one count but fewer than ten. V is TRBV27 and J is TRBJ1-5, with a weak D call TRBD1 (6 bases). Looked up from germline, CDR1 is MNHEY and CDR2 is SMNVEV (reference sequence). The CDR3 contains 14 residues. The V end lost 6 bases, the J end lost 5 bases, and 14 bases lay between the germline ends. DNA for the CDR3: TGTGCCAGCAGCGCCCTGCCAGGGGATCAGCCCCAGCATTTT. Protein product: CASSALPGDQPQHF.

The chain recombines TRBV3-1 with TRBJ1-2, with 8 bases lining up with TRBD1. Germline V gene data show CDR1 as LGHDT and CDR2 as YNNKEL (reference sequence). J lost 2 bases, V lost 3 bases, and 8 bases had no gene match. This CDR3 is 16 amino acids long. In DNA form, the CDR3 reads TGTGCCAGCAGCCAGAGTAGGACAGGGCTAAACTATGGCTACACCTTC. Amino acids: CASSQSRTGLNYGYTF.

The chain uses TRBV29-1 and TRBJ2-4; 10 bases fit TRBD1. The CDR3 length is 12 residues. Germline CDR1 SQVTM, CDR2 ANQGSEA. CDR3 nucleotide sequence: TGCGGCGCCCGACAGGGGGCGGGGGAGCAGTACTTC. Translating gives CGARQGAGEQYF.

V and J are TRBV15 and TRBJ2-2; no firm D call. Trimming pared 1 base from V and 4 bases from J, leaving 7 bases between. The CDR3 loop spans 14 amino acids. Germline lookup yields CDR1 LNHNV and CDR2 YYDKDF (reference sequence). The CDR3 DNA reads as TGTGCCACCAGCAGAGCGTGGGGCACCGGGGAGCTGTTTTTT. It is translated as CATSRAWGTGELFF.

The chain is built from TRBV24-1 and TRBJ2-7; TRBD1 might be the D (6 bases). The CDR3 covers 15 residues. V was shortened by 3 bases and J by 0 bases, with 11 bases between the two germline ends. Germline loops: CDR1 KGHDR, CDR2 SFDVKD. The CDR3 coding sequence is TGTGCCACCAGTGATGGGGACACCGCCTCCTACGAGCAGTACTTC. Its protein is CATSDGDTASYEQYF.

This clonotype occurred a few times. An end of the junction does not agree with germline; a read error may underlie this. The chain is built from TRBV7-7 and TRBJ2-7; D may be TRBD1 or TRBD2 (5 bases each). Germline V gene sequence: CDR1 SSHAT, CDR2 FNYEAQ (reference sequence). This CDR3 contains 14 residues. This CDR3 is CASSLGDGIYEQYF. The CDR3 DNA sequence: TGTGCTAGCAGCTTGGGGGACGGGATTTACGAGCAGTACTTC.

V and J are TRBV4-1 and TRBJ1-1; weak D call: TRBD1 (5 bases). The CDR3 spans 13 residues. The V end lost 1 base, the J end lost 6 bases, and 9 bases lay between the germline ends. The germline gives CDR1 MGHRA, CDR2 YSYEKL. The CDR3 reads CASSQARGSEAFF. The CDR3 bases are TGCGCCAGCAGCCAAGCTCGGGGCTCTGAAGCTTTCTTT.